A single sample is the source of the 18 T cell receptor beta chains below, sequenced in a study of T-cell reconstitution after alpha-beta-depleted transplantation in children. TCRbeta library construction was performed incorporating unique molecular identifiers. TCRdb recomputed calls from the PCR reads with MiXCR, one row per CDR3 protein. This sample has approximately 1,000,000 distinct CDR3 sequences, with around 30% found just once. The sample in question was PBMCs, mostly from graft donor cells, obtained 360 days after TCRalphabeta/CD19-depleted stem cell transplant. Source of these receptors: a boy in the first two years of life who had a stem cell transplant for SCID, so the T cells may come from the graft donor.

With respect to this clonotype: The DNA is omitted, as the CDR3 cannot be located on it reliably, and the CDR3 follows TCRdb's listing. The gene calls are TRBV25-1 and TRBJ2-7; TRBD1 is taken as the D call from the table, unchecked against the DNA. Germline CDR1 and CDR2: MGHDK and SYGVNS. The CDR3 has 15 amino acids, counting both end residues. The CDR3 sequence: CASSEFGPGVDEQYF.

This clonotype has a handful of counts. The chain employs TRBV27 and TRBJ2-4; perhaps TRBD1 as D (6 bases). The CDR3 loop spans 16 amino acids. Deletions cut 6 bases from V and 0 bases from J, with 15 bases between. Per germline, CDR1 MNHEY and CDR2 SMNVEV (reference sequence). The CDR3 is CASSHGTPSAKNIQYF. CDR3 DNA sequence: TGTGCCAGCAGCCACGGGACACCCTCAGCCAAAAACATTCAGTACTTC.

The genes are TRBV5-1 and TRBJ2-3, with D maybe TRBD2 (6 bases). The germline V gene has CDR1 SGHRS and CDR2 YFSETQ. The CDR3 is made up of 15 amino acids. V was clipped by 4 bases and J by 0 bases, with 12 bases between them. The CDR3 nucleotides are TGCGCCAGCAGCGCCACTAGCCTTAGCACAGATACGCAGTATTTT. Protein product: CASSATSLSTDTQYF.

This clonotype was picked up a small number of times. The rearrangement links TRBV6-5 to TRBJ2-3, with D perhaps being TRBD1 or TRBD2 (6 bases each). Germline V lookup: CDR1 MNHEY, CDR2 SVGAGI. V was pared by 0 bases and J by 5 bases, with 9 bases between. CDR3 length: 14 residues. The CDR3 DNA follows: TGTGCCAGCAGTTACTCGGGGGGCGGAGATACGCAGTATTTT. Encoded protein: CASSYSGGGDTQYF.

V usage is TRBV28 and J usage is TRBJ2-7; no clear D gene. Trimming took 6 bases from V and 3 from J, leaving 18 bases between them. This CDR3 has 15 amino acids. Germline values: CDR1 MDHEN, CDR2 SYDVKM. The CDR3 nucleotides read TGTGCCAGCAGACCCCACCGGCGCATAGTCTACGAGCAGTACTTC. It yields the protein CASRPHRRIVYEQYF.

The rearrangement joins TRBV6-1 to TRBJ1-2, with 11 bases aligning to TRBD1. Germline V gene data show CDR1 as MNHNS and CDR2 as SASEGT. This CDR3 is built from 16 residues. V gave up 1 base and J gave up 4 bases; unmatched junction bases: 5. The CDR3 loop reads CASSEGRTGGLYGYTF. The CDR3 nucleotides are TGTGCCAGCAGTGAAGGGAGGACAGGGGGCCTCTATGGCTACACCTTC.

This chain links TRBV5-1 with TRBJ2-1; TRBD2 aligns across 7 bases. This CDR3 region has 20 residues. Germline V CDR1 and CDR2: SGHRS, YFSETQ. Unmatched junction bases numbered 17, after V lost 1 base and J lost 1 base. The CDR3 DNA sequence: TGCGCCAGCAGCTTGATCGTCGGGCTAGCGGCAAGGGGTTCCTACAATGAGCAGTTCTTC. It is translated as CASSLIVGLAARGSYNEQFF.

Only a few counts were recorded for this clonotype. The genes are TRBV6-5 and TRBJ2-3, with 11 bases that match TRBD2. Germline CDR1 reads MNHEY; CDR2 reads SVGAGI. V shed 0 bases and J 6 bases; nucleotides not matched to a gene: 2. CDR3 length: 15 residues. The DNA of the CDR3 is TGTGCCAGCAGTTACTCACTAGCGGGGGCGGATACGCAGTATTTT. It encodes CASSYSLAGADTQYF.

This clonotype was recorded at least ten times. This chain joins TRBV5-1 and TRBJ2-7; D is unresolved. CDR1 is SGHRS, CDR2 YFSETQ, per germline. CDR3 size: 13 residues. V was shortened by 4 bases and J by 2 bases, with 10 bases between the two germline ends. As DNA, the CDR3 is TGCGCCAGCAGCGGTCCAGACCCCTACGAGCAGTACTTC. Translation: CASSGPDPYEQYF.

This clonotype was seen only a few times. V gene TRBV29-1 combines with J gene TRBJ2-1; TRBD2 is a possible D gene (6 bases). The CDR3 covers 12 residues. In germline, CDR1 is SQVTM, CDR2 ANQGSEA. The V end was cut by 1 base, the J end by 8 bases, with 9 bases between. Written as DNA, the CDR3 is TGCAGCGTTGAAGGCCCGGGGGATGAGCAGTTCTTC. Amino acid sequence: CSVEGPGDEQFF.

The J gene is TRBJ2-7, the V gene TRBV7-2; no clear D. Germline V gene lookup returns CDR1 SGHTA and CDR2 FQGNSA. This CDR3 comprises 13 residues. The V and J ends lost 3 bases and 0 bases respectively, with 6 bases between them. The DNA of the CDR3 is TGTGCCAGCAGCTTCGTCGACTCCTACGAGCAGTACTTC. It is translated as CASSFVDSYEQYF.

This chain joins TRBV4-1 and TRBJ2-5; D may match TRBD1 or TRBD2 (5 bases each). Per the germline V gene, CDR1 is MGHRA and CDR2 is YSYEKL. There are 14 residues in the CDR3. Trimming stripped 5 bases from V and 3 bases from J, with 13 bases between. CDR3 amino acids: CASSKGRLEETQYF. The CDR3 coding sequence is TGCGCCAGCAGCAAGGGACGGTTAGAAGAGACCCAGTACTTC.

The chain carries TRBV20-1 and TRBJ2-6; D could derive from TRBD1 or TRBD2 (7 bases each). Germline CDR1 DFQATT, CDR2 SNEGSKA (reference sequence). V lost 4 bases, J lost 1 base, and 20 bases lay in between. The CDR3 covers 18 residues. Here the CDR3 reads CSAIVRGGYGSGANVLTF. The CDR3 region has the DNA TGCAGTGCTATCGTCAGGGGGGGATATGGATCTGGGGCCAACGTCCTGACTTTC.

The CDR3 nucleotides read TGCGCCAGCAGCTTGGTTATTAGCGGGGGGACGTCCTACAATGAGCAGTTCTTC. This translates into CASSLVISGGTSYNEQFF. The chain uses TRBV5-1 and TRBJ2-1; TRBD2 aligns across 10 bases. Trimming took 0 bases from V and 1 from J; bases not matched to a gene: 7. There are 18 residues in the CDR3. The germline gives CDR1 SGHRS, CDR2 YFSETQ.

The CDR3 DNA reads as TGCAGCGTTGGGGTGATCAGGGCCTCTGGGGCCAACGTCCTGACTTTC. It specifies CSVGVIRASGANVLTF. V and J are TRBV29-1 and TRBJ2-6, with TRBD1 as a possible D gene (5 bases). Per the germline V gene, CDR1 is SQVTM and CDR2 is ANQGSEA. V shed 4 bases and J shed 0 bases, with 13 bases lying between them. This CDR3 comprises 16 residues.

This clonotype was found a few times. The rearrangement uses TRBV4-2 and TRBJ2-3; D not certain. V was shortened by 1 base and J by 1 base, with 15 bases between the two germline ends. Germline CDR1 is LGHNA and CDR2 is YNFKEQ. This CDR3 is built from 17 residues. The CDR3 DNA follows: TGTGCCAGCAGCCAAGTCGCTAAGGATTTCGGCACAGATACGCAGTATTTT. It is translated as CASSQVAKDFGTDTQYF.

This clonotype was seen ten or more times. CDR3 sequence reads: CASSPGPLDSNSYEQYF. Written as DNA, the CDR3 is TGCGCCAGCAGCCCTGGCCCTTTGGACAGTAACTCCTACGAGCAGTACTTC. This rearrangement joins TRBV4-1 to TRBJ2-7; D is possibly TRBD1 (6 bases). Germline V gives CDR1 MGHRA, CDR2 YSYEKL. Trimming took off 4 bases at V and 0 bases at J, with 19 bases between the two ends. CDR3 length equals 17 residues.

The chain is built from TRBV29-1 and TRBJ2-5; maybe TRBD2 (5 bases). The CDR3 has 14 residues. Germline V gives CDR1 SQVTM, CDR2 ANQGSEA. Trimming cost V 6 bases and J 7 bases, with 21 bases left between them. In nucleotides, the CDR3 is TGCAGCGTCCCCCGGCGGGTTAGCGAGGGGACCCAGTACTTC. It yields the protein CSVPRRVSEGTQYF.